The 28 T cell receptor beta chains below come from one sample, sequenced in a study of blood T cell repertoires in COVID-19. Measured with immunoSEQ multiplex PCR; TCRdb has only the in-frame clones, and not every one. The repertoire holds about 44,000 clones, about 90% seen once, with over 4% in the top ten. Sequenced input: peripheral blood. The origin of the receptors is a human donor in a cohort sampled during active COVID-19.

The chain is built from TRBV6-5 and TRBJ2-3, with 8 bases matching TRBD2. The CDR3 extends over 14 amino acids. V lost 6 bases and J lost 4; bases outside the gene matches: 6. Germline CDR1 MNHEY, CDR2 SVGAGI. CDR3 sequence reads: CASSPGLAADTQYF. The CDR3 region has the DNA TGTGCCAGCAGCCCAGGACTAGCCGCAGATACGCAGTATTTT.

This rearrangement joins TRBV7-9 to TRBJ2-1; weak D call: TRBD1 (5 bases). Trimming removed 6 bases at V and 0 bases at J, with 18 bases between. Germline V gene lookup returns CDR1 SEHNR and CDR2 FQNEAQ (reference sequence). This CDR3 is 17 amino acids long. The CDR3 sequence is CASRGVWRQSSYNEQFF. The CDR3, as DNA: TGTGCCAGCAGAGGGGTGTGGCGACAGAGCTCCTACAATGAGCAGTTCTTC.

The J gene is TRBJ2-7, the V gene TRBV2, with 10 nucleotides matching TRBD1. Unmatched junction bases numbered 9, after V lost 6 bases and J lost 7 bases. The CDR3 has 14 residues. Germline CDR1 SNHLY, CDR2 FYNNEI. DNA of the CDR3: TGTGCCAGCAGAGAGCCGGGACAGGGGTGGGAGCAGTACTTC. Translating gives CASREPGQGWEQYF. Full variable domain (outside the CDR3, taken from reference TRBV2 and TRBJ2-7): EPEVTQTPSHQVTQMGQEVILRCVPISNHLYFYWYRQILGQKVEFLVSFYNNEISEKSEIFDDQFSVERPDGSNFTLKIRSTKLEDSAMYFCASREPGQGWEQYFGPGTRLTVT.

The V and J genes are TRBV7-6 and TRBJ2-7; 7 bases align to TRBD1. The CDR3 is made up of 16 amino acids. J was trimmed by 0 bases and V by 3 bases; bases with no gene match: 8. Germline V CDR1 and CDR2: SGHVS, FNYEAQ. CDR3 residues: CASSFPPGQISYEQYF. The CDR3 DNA follows: TGTGCCAGCAGCTTCCCACCGGGACAGATCTCCTACGAGCAGTACTTC.

CDR3 protein: CASRTGMSYEQYF. The CDR3 nucleotides read TGTGCCAGCCGGACAGGGATGAGCTACGAGCAGTACTTC. The chain is built from TRBV28 and TRBJ2-7; 8 nucleotides match TRBD1. Germline CDR1 and CDR2: MDHEN and SYDVKM. The V gene end was trimmed by 8 bases and the J gene end by 3 bases; junction bases not matched to a gene: 6. This CDR3 contains 13 residues.

The chain carries TRBV2 and TRBJ2-7; TRBD2 might be the D (5 bases). Trimming left V 3 bases short and J 3 bases short, with 9 bases between. Germline lookup yields CDR1 SNHLY and CDR2 FYNNEI. The CDR3 contains 13 residues. CDR3 sequence (DNA): TGTGCCAGCAGTGAGGTACGGGGCTACGAGCAGTACTTC. This sequence encodes CASSEVRGYEQYF.

The gene calls are TRBV30 and TRBJ1-1; D remains ambiguous. Germline lookup yields CDR1 GTSNPN and CDR2 SVGIG (reference sequence). The CDR3 totals 13 residues. Trimming took 2 bases from V and 1 from J, leaving 8 bases between them. This CDR3 is CAWSRSGNTEAFF. For the CDR3, the DNA is TGTGCCTGGAGTCGCTCCGGGAACACTGAAGCTTTCTTT. Variable domain in full (rest from reference TRBV30 and TRBJ1-1): SQTIHQWPATLVQPVGSPLSLECTVEGTSNPNLYWYRQAAGRGLQLLFYSVGIGQISSEVPQNLSASRPQDRQFILSSKKLLLSDSGFYLCAWSRSGNTEAFFGQGTRLTVV.

This clone was found once. The gene calls are TRBV7-2 and TRBJ2-3; D is unresolved. The CDR3 length is 12 residues. Trimming shortened V by 1 base and J by 6 bases, and 5 bases separated the two germline ends. Germline V gene data show CDR1 as SGHTA and CDR2 as FQGNSA. CDR3 protein: CASSLDWDTQYF. The CDR3 DNA sequence: TGTGCCAGCAGCTTAGACTGGGATACGCAGTATTTT.

Written as DNA, the CDR3 is TGTGCCAGCAGCCGGGGACAGGACTATGGCTACACCTTC. This gives the protein CASSRGQDYGYTF. The genes are TRBV12-3 or TRBV12-4 and TRBJ1-2; the match to TRBD1 covers 8 bases. CDR3 size: 13 residues. J was trimmed by 3 bases and V by 6 bases; bases with no gene match: 3.

V is TRBV9 and J is TRBJ2-6; 10 nucleotides align to TRBD1. The germline CDR1 and CDR2 sequences are SGDLS and YYNGEE. The CDR3 sequence is 19 residues long. J was trimmed by 2 bases and V by 1 base; bases with no gene match: 9. The CDR3 nucleotides read TGTGCCAGCAGCGTACTGTCCGGACAGGGGGGGGCTGGGGCCAACGTCCTGACTTTC. Protein: CASSVLSGQGGAGANVLTF.

This chain uses TRBV10-3 with TRBJ1-2; TRBD1 agrees at 8 bases. Germline CDR1 reads ENHRY; CDR2 reads SYGVKD. The ends lost 4 bases at V and 3 bases at J; junction bases unmatched: 4. The CDR3 is 14 residues long. Here the CDR3 reads CAISATGEYYGYTF. The CDR3 DNA sequence: TGTGCCATCAGTGCGACAGGGGAATACTATGGCTACACCTTC.

This clone was seen a few times. The J gene is TRBJ2-2, the V gene TRBV2; 7 bases map to TRBD2. Per the germline V gene, CDR1 is SNHLY and CDR2 is FYNNEI. This CDR3 comprises 14 residues. After removal of 7 bases from V and 5 bases from J, the junction contained 7 bases not matched to a gene. The CDR3 loop is CASIRTRGTGELFF. CDR3 nucleotide sequence: TGTGCCAGCATCAGGACTAGAGGGACCGGGGAGCTGTTTTTT.

The genes are TRBV29-1 and TRBJ2-2; TRBD1 aligns across 8 bases. From germline, CDR1 is SQVTM and CDR2 ANQGSEA. V shed 4 bases, J shed 4 bases, and the junction held 11 bases outside the gene matches. The CDR3 sequence is 16 residues long. The CDR3 DNA follows: TGCAGCGTTGTTTCTTGGACAGGGACTTTCACCGGGGAGCTGTTTTTT. Protein product: CSVVSWTGTFTGELFF.

The chain combines TRBV3-1 (or the pseudogene TRBV3-2) with TRBJ2-1; perhaps TRBD2 as D (5 bases). CDR3 size: 16 residues. Germline CDR1 reads LGHDT; CDR2 reads YNNKEL (reference sequence). V lost 2 bases and J lost 7, with 18 bases in between. The chain's CDR3 is CASSQYQDSRENEQFF. The CDR3 DNA sequence: TGTGCCAGCAGCCAATATCAGGACTCCCGCGAAAATGAGCAGTTCTTC.

The rearrangement uses TRBV3-1 (or the pseudogene TRBV3-2) and TRBJ1-6, with unresolved D. Germline V gives CDR1 LGHDT, CDR2 YNNKEL (reference sequence). The CDR3 is 12 amino acids. V dropped 1 base and J dropped 14 bases, with 9 bases sitting between them. The CDR3 sequence is CASSQVSGTLHF. For the CDR3, the DNA is TGTGCCAGCAGCCAAGTAAGCGGGACCCTCCACTTT.

The chain combines TRBV6-6 with TRBJ2-1; TRBD2 is a possible D gene (5 bases). Per the germline V gene, CDR1 is MNHNY and CDR2 is SVGAGI (reference sequence). The CDR3 totals 12 residues. The V and J ends lost 6 bases and 11 bases respectively, with 14 bases between them. DNA of the CDR3: TGTGCCAGCAGCACCAGCGGCGGTAAGCAGTTCTTC. Its translation: CASSTSGGKQFF.

The genes are TRBV7-3 and TRBJ2-3; 10 nucleotides agree with TRBD2. Germline CDR1 is SGHTA and CDR2 is FQGTGA. This CDR3 has 16 residues. V was clipped by 5 bases and J by 5 bases; unmatched bases: 10. The CDR3 region has the DNA TGTGCCAGCAGCCCATCTAGCGGGAGCTGGGGAGATACGCAGTATTTT. Protein sequence: CASSPSSGSWGDTQYF.

This clone was picked up one time. V and J are TRBV15 and TRBJ2-1; 12 bases are shared with TRBD2. This CDR3 is 22 amino acids long. Trimming cost V 1 base and J 6 bases; bases outside gene matches: 22. Germline V lookup: CDR1 LNHNV, CDR2 YYDKDF (reference sequence). CDR3 residues: CATSRVGTLAGGPWDFPNEQFF. CDR3 in DNA: TGTGCCACCAGCAGAGTAGGAACCCTAGCGGGAGGGCCGTGGGATTTTCCCAATGAGCAGTTCTTC.

This chain connects TRBV19 to TRBJ2-7; tentatively, D is TRBD2 (5 bases). Trimming removed 10 bases from V and 8 bases from J, with 18 bases in between. The length of the CDR3 is 12 residues. Germline values: CDR1 LNHDA, CDR2 SQIVND (reference sequence). DNA of the CDR3: TGTGCCACCCATGACGCCCTCGGGAAGCAGTACTTC. It translates to CATHDALGKQYF.

The gene calls are TRBV14 and TRBJ1-6, with 7 bases matching TRBD1. The CDR3 contains 20 residues. Germline CDR1 and CDR2: SGHDN and FVKESK. With 0 bases clipped from V and 14 bases from J, the junction kept 25 bases outside the gene matches. For the CDR3, the DNA is TGTGCCAGCAGCCAAGATTTGGTTGATCTGAGACAGGGCCGAGGCTTTACCCTCCACTTT. This gives the protein CASSQDLVDLRQGRGFTLHF.

This chain connects TRBV6-2 or TRBV6-3 to TRBJ2-1, with 14 bases identical to TRBD2. Germline V lookup: CDR1 MNHEY, CDR2 SVGEGT. The J segment lost 9 bases and the V segment lost 6 bases, leaving 13 bases of the junction unmatched. The CDR3 is 17 amino acids. Here the CDR3 reads CASSTGLAGETGREQFF. In DNA, the CDR3 is TGTGCCAGCAGCACGGGACTAGCGGGAGAGACGGGACGTGAGCAGTTCTTC.

The chain combines TRBV18 with TRBJ2-5, with a possible D match to TRBD2 (6 bases). This CDR3 has 16 amino acids. The germline CDR1 and CDR2 sequences are KGHSH and LQKENI. V was pared by 2 bases and J by 5 bases, with 18 bases between. The CDR3 bases are TGTGCCAGCTCACCATCGGGCGGGGTTATTTTGGAGACCCAGTACTTC. Protein sequence: CASSPSGGVILETQYF.

This sequence joins TRBV3-1 (or the pseudogene TRBV3-2) and TRBJ2-3; TRBD1 aligns across 8 bases. This CDR3 region has 16 residues. Trimming cost V 4 bases and J 3 bases; bases outside gene matches: 9. CDR1 is LGHDT and CDR2 is YNNKEL in the germline V gene (reference sequence). CDR3 nucleotides: TGTGCCAGCAGCCGACTGACAGGGGCGGGGACAGATACGCAGTATTTT. This encodes CASSRLTGAGTDTQYF.

The chain is built from TRBV19 and TRBJ2-3, with 7 nucleotides matching TRBD1. The J segment lost 0 bases and the V segment lost 9 bases, leaving 6 bases of the junction unmatched. Germline CDR1 and CDR2: LNHDA and SQIVND (reference sequence). This CDR3 comprises 14 residues. CDR3 nucleotides: TGTGCCAGCAGACAGGGCCCAAGCACAGATACGCAGTATTTT. It is translated as CASRQGPSTDTQYF.

The rearrangement joins TRBV28 to TRBJ1-5; 11 bases agree with TRBD1. V gave up 6 bases and J gave up 8 bases; unmatched junction bases: 21. CDR1 is MDHEN and CDR2 is SYDVKM in the germline V gene. The CDR3 totals 19 residues. The CDR3 loop reads CASSLLLSRDRGMREPQHF. CDR3 nucleotide sequence: TGTGCCAGCAGCTTACTCCTTTCCCGGGACAGGGGGATGAGGGAGCCCCAGCATTTT.

This chain links TRBV18 with TRBJ2-4; D might be TRBD2 (5 bases). The CDR3 extends over 15 amino acids. The V gene's germline CDR1 is KGHSH and CDR2 LQKENI. V gave up 3 bases and J gave up 5 bases, with 14 bases separating them. The CDR3 DNA sequence: TGTGCCAGCTCACCCCAACTAGTCCCTCAAAACATTCAGTACTTC. Its translation is CASSPQLVPQNIQYF.

The rearrangement joins TRBV15 to TRBJ2-5; 7 bases are shared with TRBD2. Germline CDR1 LNHNV, CDR2 YYDKDF (reference sequence). This CDR3 comprises 15 residues. Trimming took 1 base from V and 0 from J; bases not matched to a gene: 2. CDR3 sequence reads: CATSRALADQETQYF. In DNA form, the CDR3 reads TGTGCCACCAGCAGAGCCCTAGCGGACCAAGAGACCCAGTACTTC.

V gene TRBV3-1 (or the pseudogene TRBV3-2) combines with J gene TRBJ2-1; TRBD2 matches 9 bases. This CDR3 is 13 amino acids long. Germline values: CDR1 LGHDT, CDR2 YNNKEL (reference sequence). V was clipped by 7 bases and J by 8 bases; unmatched bases: 6. CDR3 sequence reads: CASTPREGDEQFF. The CDR3 DNA reads as TGTGCCAGCACCCCGCGGGAGGGAGATGAGCAGTTCTTC.